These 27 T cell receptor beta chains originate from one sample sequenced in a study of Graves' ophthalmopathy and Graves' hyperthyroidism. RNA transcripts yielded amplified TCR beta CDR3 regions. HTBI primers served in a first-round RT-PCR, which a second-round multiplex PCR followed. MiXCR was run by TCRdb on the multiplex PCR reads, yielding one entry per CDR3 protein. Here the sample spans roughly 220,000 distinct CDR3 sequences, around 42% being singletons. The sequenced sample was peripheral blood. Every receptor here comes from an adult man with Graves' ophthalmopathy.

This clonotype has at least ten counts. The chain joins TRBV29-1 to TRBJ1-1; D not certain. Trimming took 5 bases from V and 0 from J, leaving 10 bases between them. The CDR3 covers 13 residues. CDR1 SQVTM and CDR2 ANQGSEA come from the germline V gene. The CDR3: CSVLGQLNTEAFF. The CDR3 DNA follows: TGCAGCGTTCTAGGGCAGTTGAACACTGAAGCTTTCTTT.

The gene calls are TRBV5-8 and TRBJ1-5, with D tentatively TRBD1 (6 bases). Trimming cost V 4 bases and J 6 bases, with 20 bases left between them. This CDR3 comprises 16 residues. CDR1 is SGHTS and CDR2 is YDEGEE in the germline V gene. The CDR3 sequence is CASSVTQGRLSQPQHF. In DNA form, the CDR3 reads TGTGCCAGCAGCGTAACGCAGGGGCGCTTGTCTCAGCCCCAGCATTTT.

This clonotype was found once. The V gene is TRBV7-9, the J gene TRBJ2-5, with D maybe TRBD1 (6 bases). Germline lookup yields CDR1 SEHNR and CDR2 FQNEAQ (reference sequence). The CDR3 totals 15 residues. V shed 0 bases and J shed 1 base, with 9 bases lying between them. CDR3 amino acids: CASSLAPGAQETQYF. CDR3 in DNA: TGTGCCAGCAGCTTAGCACCAGGGGCCCAAGAGACCCAGTACTTC.

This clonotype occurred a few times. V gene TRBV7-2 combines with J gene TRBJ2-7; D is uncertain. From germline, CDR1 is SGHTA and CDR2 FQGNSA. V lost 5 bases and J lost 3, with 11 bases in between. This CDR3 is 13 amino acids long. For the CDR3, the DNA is TGTGCCAGCAGCCTTTCCGACTTCTACGAGCAGTACTTC. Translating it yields CASSLSDFYEQYF. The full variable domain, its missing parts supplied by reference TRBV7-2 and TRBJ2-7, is GAGVSQSPSNKVTEKGKDVELRCDPISGHTALYWYRQSLGQGLEFLIYFQGNSAPDKSGLPSDRFSAERTGGSVSTLTIQRTQQEDSAVYLCASSLSDFYEQYFGPGTRLTVT.

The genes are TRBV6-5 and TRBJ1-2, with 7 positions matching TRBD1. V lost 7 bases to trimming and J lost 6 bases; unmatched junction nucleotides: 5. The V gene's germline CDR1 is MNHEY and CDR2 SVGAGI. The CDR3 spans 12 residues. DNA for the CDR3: TGTGCCAGCAATAGACAGGGTGATGGCTACACCTTC. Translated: CASNRQGDGYTF.

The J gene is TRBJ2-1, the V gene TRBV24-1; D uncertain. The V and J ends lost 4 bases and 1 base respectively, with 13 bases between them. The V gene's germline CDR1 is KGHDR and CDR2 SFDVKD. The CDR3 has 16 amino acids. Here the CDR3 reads CATSDLTAKSYNEQFF. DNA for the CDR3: TGTGCCACCAGTGACCTTACGGCGAAATCCTACAATGAGCAGTTCTTC.

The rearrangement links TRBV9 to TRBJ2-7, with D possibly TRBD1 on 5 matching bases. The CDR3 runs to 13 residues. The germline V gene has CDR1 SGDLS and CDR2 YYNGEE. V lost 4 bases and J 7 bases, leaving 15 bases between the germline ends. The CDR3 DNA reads TGTGCCAGCAGCCCCGCCTTTGGGGCGGAGCAGTACTTC. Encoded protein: CASSPAFGAEQYF.

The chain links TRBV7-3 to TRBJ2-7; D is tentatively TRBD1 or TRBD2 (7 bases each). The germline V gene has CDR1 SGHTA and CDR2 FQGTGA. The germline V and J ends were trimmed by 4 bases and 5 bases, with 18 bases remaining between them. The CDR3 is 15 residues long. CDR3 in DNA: TGTGCCAGCAGCTCCTTAGGGGGCGCGGGGGACGAGCAGTACTTC. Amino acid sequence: CASSSLGGAGDEQYF.

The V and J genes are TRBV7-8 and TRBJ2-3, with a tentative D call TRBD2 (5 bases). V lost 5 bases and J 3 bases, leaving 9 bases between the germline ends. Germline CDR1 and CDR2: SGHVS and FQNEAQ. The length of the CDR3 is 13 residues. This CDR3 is CASSPRGTDTQYF. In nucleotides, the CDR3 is TGTGCCAGCAGCCCCCGGGGAACAGATACGCAGTATTTT.

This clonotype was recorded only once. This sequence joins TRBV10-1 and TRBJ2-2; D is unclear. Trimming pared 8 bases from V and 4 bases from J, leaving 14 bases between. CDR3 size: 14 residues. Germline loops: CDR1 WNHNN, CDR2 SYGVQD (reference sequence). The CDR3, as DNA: TGCGCCAGCGGCCCCGGCCGAGGCACCGGGGAGCTGTTTTTT. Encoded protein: CASGPGRGTGELFF.

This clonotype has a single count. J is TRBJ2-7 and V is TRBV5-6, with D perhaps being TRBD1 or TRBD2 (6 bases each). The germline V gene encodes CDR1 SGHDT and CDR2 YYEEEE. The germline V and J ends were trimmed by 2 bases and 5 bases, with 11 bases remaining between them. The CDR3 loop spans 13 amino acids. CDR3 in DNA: TGTGCCAGCAGCTTCCGGGGGCGCGACGAGCAGTACTTC. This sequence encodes CASSFRGRDEQYF. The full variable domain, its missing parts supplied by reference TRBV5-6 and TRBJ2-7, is DAGVTQSPTHLIKTRGQQVTLRCSPKSGHDTVSWYQQALGQGPQFIFQYYEEEERQRGNFPDRFSGHQFPNYSSELNVNALLLGDSALYLCASSFRGRDEQYFGPGTRLTVT.

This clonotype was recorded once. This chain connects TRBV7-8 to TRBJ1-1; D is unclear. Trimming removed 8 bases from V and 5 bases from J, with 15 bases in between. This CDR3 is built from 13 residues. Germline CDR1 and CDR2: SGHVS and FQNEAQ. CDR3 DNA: TGTGCCAGCTCACCACCCCTCACGACTGAAGCTTTCTTT. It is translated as CASSPPLTTEAFF.

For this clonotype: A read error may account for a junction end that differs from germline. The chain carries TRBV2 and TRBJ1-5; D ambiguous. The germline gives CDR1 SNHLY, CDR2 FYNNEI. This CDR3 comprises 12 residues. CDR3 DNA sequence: TGTGCCAGCACTCAGGAAAATCAGCCCCGGCATTTT. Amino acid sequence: CASTQENQPRHF.

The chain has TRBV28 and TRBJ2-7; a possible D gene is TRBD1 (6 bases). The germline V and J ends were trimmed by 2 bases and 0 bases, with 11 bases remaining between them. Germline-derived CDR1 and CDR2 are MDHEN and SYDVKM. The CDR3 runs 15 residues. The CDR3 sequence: CASSLRTVLSYEQYF. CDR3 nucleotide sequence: TGTGCCAGCAGTTTAAGGACAGTACTCTCCTACGAGCAGTACTTC. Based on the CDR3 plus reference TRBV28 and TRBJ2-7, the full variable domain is DVKVTQSSRYLVKRTGEKVFLECVQDMDHENMFWYRQDPGLGLRLIYFSYDVKMKEKGDIPEGYSVSREKKERFSLILESASTNQTSMYLCASSLRTVLSYEQYFGPGTRLTVT.

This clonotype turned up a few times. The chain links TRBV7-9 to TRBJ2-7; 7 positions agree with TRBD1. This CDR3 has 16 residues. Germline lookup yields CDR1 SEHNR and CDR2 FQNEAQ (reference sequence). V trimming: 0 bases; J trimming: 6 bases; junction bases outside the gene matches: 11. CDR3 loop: CASSLAQQGVFLEQYF. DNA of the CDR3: TGTGCCAGCAGCTTAGCTCAGCAGGGGGTATTCCTCGAGCAGTACTTC.

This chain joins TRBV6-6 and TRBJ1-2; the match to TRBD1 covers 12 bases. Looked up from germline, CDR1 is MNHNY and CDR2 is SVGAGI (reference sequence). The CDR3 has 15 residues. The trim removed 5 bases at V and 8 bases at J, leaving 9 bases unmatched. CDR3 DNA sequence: TGTGCCAGCAGTACTATCCGGGACAGGGGGCACGGCTACACCTTC. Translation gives CASSTIRDRGHGYTF.

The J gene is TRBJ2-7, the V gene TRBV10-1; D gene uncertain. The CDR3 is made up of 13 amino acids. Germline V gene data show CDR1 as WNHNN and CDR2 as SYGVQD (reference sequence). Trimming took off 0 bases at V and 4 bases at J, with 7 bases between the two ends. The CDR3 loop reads CASSESTDYEQYF. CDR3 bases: TGCGCCAGCAGTGAGTCGACGGATTACGAGCAGTACTTC.

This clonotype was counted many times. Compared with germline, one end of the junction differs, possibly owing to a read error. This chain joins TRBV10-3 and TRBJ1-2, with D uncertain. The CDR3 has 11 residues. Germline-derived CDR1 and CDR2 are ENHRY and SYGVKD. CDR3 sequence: CASSVNYGYTF. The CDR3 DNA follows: TGTGCCAGCAGTGTTAACTATGGCTACACCTTC.

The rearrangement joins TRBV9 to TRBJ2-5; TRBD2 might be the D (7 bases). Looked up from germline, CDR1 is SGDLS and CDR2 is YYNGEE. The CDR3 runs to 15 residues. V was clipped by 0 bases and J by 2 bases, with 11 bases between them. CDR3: CASSVEGGQQETQYF. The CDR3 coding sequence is TGTGCCAGCAGCGTAGAGGGGGGGCAACAAGAGACCCAGTACTTC.

CDR3 nucleotide sequence: TGTGCCAGCAGTTTGGGGGGGGGGCAACCCTACGAGCAGTACTTC. This sequence encodes CASSLGGGQPYEQYF. This sequence joins TRBV6-2 or TRBV6-3 and TRBJ2-7; possible D gene TRBD2, 7 bases. V shed 4 bases and J shed 2 bases, with 15 bases lying between them. The CDR3 has 15 residues. Germline loops: CDR1 MNHEY, CDR2 SVGEGT.

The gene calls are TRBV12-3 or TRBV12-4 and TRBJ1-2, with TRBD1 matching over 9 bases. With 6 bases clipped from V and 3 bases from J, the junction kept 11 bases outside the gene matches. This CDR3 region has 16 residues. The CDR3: CASSQRGQGTYYGYTF. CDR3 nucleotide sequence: TGTGCCAGCAGCCAAAGAGGACAGGGGACTTACTATGGCTACACCTTC.

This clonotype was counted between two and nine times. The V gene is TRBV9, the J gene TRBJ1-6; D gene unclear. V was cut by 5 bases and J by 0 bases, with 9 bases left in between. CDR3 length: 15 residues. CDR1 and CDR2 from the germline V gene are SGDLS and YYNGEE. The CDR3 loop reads CASREGSSYNSPLHF. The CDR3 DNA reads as TGTGCCAGCAGGGAAGGGAGCTCCTATAATTCACCCCTCCACTTT.

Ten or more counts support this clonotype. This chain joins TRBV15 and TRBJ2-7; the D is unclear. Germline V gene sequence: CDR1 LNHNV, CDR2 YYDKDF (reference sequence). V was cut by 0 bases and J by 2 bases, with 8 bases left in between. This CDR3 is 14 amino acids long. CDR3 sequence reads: CATSREVAPYEQYF. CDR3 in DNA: TGTGCCACCAGCAGAGAGGTGGCACCCTACGAGCAGTACTTC.

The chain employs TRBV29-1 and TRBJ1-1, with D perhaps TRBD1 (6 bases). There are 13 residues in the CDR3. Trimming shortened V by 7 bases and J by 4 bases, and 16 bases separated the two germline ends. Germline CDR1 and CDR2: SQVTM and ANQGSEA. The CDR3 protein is CSAPMGAGTEAFF. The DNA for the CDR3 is TGCAGCGCCCCCATGGGGGCGGGCACTGAAGCTTTCTTT. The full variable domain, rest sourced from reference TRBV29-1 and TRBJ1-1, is SAVISQKPSRDICQRGTSLTIQCQVDSQVTMMFWYRQQPGQSLTLIATANQGSEATYESGFVIDKFPISRPNLTFSTLTVSNMSPEDSSIYLCSAPMGAGTEAFFGQGTRLTVV.

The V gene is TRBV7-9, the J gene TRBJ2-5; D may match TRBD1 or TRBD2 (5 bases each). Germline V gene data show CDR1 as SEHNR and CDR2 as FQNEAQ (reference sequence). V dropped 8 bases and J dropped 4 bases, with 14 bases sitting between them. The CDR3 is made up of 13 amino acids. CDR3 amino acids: CASEGRDAETQYF. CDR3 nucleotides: TGTGCCAGCGAGGGCCGGGACGCAGAGACCCAGTACTTC.

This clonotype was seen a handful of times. The CDR3 here is CASSEWVGAGTEAFF. The DNA of the CDR3 is TGTGCCAGCAGTGAATGGGTGGGTGCGGGCACTGAAGCTTTCTTT. The chain uses TRBV7-9 and TRBJ1-1; D not resolved. The CDR3 sequence is 15 residues long. V dropped 6 bases and J dropped 4 bases, with 18 bases sitting between them. Germline CDR1 is SEHNR and CDR2 is FQNEAQ (reference sequence).

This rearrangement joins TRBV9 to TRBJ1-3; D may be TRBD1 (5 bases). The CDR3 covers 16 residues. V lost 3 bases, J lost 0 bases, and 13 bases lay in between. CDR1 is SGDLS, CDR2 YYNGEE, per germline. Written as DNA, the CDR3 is TGTGCCAGCAGCGCCCCGGGACGAAGCTCTGGAAACACCATATATTTT. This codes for CASSAPGRSSGNTIYF.